Reported below is one T cell receptor (beta chain). The record originates from a study of blood T cell repertoires in COVID-19. Only in-frame clones appear in the TCRdb table, and some are missing; sequencing was by immunoSEQ multiplex PCR. The data hold roughly 160,000 clones, with roughly 90% observed a single time. Input material: peripheral blood. This clonotype was sampled from a man between 18 and 35 years old with COVID-19, enrolled during active disease.

The CDR3 sequence is CASSSRQGRVNQPQHF. CDR3 nucleotide sequence: TGTGCCAGCAGTTCCCGACAGGGGCGCGTCAATCAGCCCCAGCATTTT. V is TRBV28 and J is TRBJ1-5, with 8 bases aligning to TRBD1. CDR1 MDHEN and CDR2 SYDVKM come from the germline V gene. V was clipped by 4 bases and J by 3 bases; unmatched bases: 8. The CDR3 runs to 16 residues.